This T cell receptor (beta chain) originates from a study of T-cell reconstitution after alpha-beta-depleted transplantation in children. Broader study findings: By about two months after transplant, alpha-beta T cells reportedly arose from several hundred graft clones that had expanded. Where some patients showed high TCRbeta diversity at day 60, it came from recipient T cells and thymic progenitors that had survived.

Preparation of the TCRbeta library was carried out with unique molecular identifiers. TCRdb redid the calling of the PCR reads with MiXCR, one entry per CDR3 protein. The table records 600,000 to 700,000 distinct CDR3 sequences, around 14% of them present only once. On this clonotype itself: The antigen is not known.

The CDR3 extends over 14 amino acids. Germline V lookup: CDR1 SGHDN, CDR2 FVKESK. Trimming took off 5 bases at V and 1 base at J, with 11 bases between the two ends. The genes are TRBV14 and TRBJ2-5, with no clear D. The sequence came from a girl aged 2 to 10 with congenital amegakaryocytic thrombocytopenia, due to receive a stem cell transplant. The starting material was PBMCs, obtained before TCRalphabeta/CD19-depleted stem cell transplant. CDR3 residues: CASSSTSPQETQYF. In DNA, the CDR3 is TGTGCCAGCAGCTCAACCAGTCCCCAAGAGACCCAGTACTTC.